The clone carrying this T cell receptor (beta chain) qualifies as medium-sized. The antigen is undetermined. Each CDR3 protein is one row after TCRdb ran MiXCR on the 5' RACE reads. The data contain roughly 3,500 distinct CDR3 sequences, 10% to 15% of them singletons. This sample's time point: sample taken at primary tumor resection. Whole RNA came from tumor, nontumor lung or frozen PBMC and was sequenced without being sorted. The data derive from a study of spatial heterogeneity in lung cancer. About the research overall: There were consistently more beta-chain sequences detected than alpha-chain sequences. Study-wide findings and caveats: Intratumoral expanded alpha and beta TCR counts were found to track tumor mutation counts. Ubiquitous and regional expanded TCR counts correlated with ubiquitous and regional nonsynonymous mutations, respectively.

The sequencing used lung tumor tissue, collected at surgery. This clonotype was sampled from a female donor with early-stage non-small cell lung cancer.

In nucleotides, the CDR3 is TGTGCCAGCAGTTACTCCGCAGGACAATTCTACGAGCAGTACTTC. It specifies CASSYSAGQFYEQYF. The chain uses TRBV6-5 and TRBJ2-7, with D possibly TRBD1 on 5 matching bases. The V end was cut by 0 bases, the J end by 3 bases, with 12 bases between. The CDR3 is 15 amino acids. CDR1 and CDR2 (germline): MNHEY, SVGAGI.